The sequence of this T cell receptor beta chain was determined in a study of cytomegalovirus exposure and HLA in healthy donors. Overall study results and limits: In vitro work confirmed that a few CMV-associated chains recognize CMV antigens. For most TCR sequences rarity was the rule, although some public TCRs occurred in many donors. The finding came from a later analysis; first-cohort TCR clusters tended to co-occur in the roughly 120 validation repertoires.

The table came from immunoSEQ multiplex PCR; TCRdb's copy has only in-frame clones and leaves some out. The profile shows around 180,000 clones, roughly 86% of them singletons. As for this clone: Its antigen is as yet unknown.

The donors were in the approximately 120-subject validation cohort, distinct from the approximately 670-subject first cohort. Trimming pared 5 bases from V and 5 bases from J, leaving 15 bases between. This CDR3 is built from 14 residues. Per germline, CDR1 LNHNV and CDR2 YYDKDF (reference sequence). This clonotype was obtained from a woman under 30 in good health and CMV-seronegative. Input material: PBMCs. The chain joins TRBV15 to TRBJ1-1; perhaps TRBD1 as D (5 bases). The CDR3 here is CATSLRGVSTEAFF. The CDR3 DNA sequence: TGTGCCACCAGCCTAAGGGGCGTTAGTACTGAAGCTTTCTTT.